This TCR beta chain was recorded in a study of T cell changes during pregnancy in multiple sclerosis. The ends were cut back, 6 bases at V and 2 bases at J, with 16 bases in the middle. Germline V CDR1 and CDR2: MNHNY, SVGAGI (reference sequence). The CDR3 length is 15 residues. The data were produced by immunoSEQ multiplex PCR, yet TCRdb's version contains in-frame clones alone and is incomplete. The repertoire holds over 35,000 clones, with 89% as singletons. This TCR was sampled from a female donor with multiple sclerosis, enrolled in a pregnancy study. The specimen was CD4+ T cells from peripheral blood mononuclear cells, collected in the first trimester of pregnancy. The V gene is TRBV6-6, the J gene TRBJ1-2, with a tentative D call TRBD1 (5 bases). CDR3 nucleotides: TGTGCCAGCAGAGACGGGGGGGAATACAACTATGGCTACACCTTC. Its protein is CASRDGGEYNYGYTF.